The rows below give T cell receptor beta chains drawn from one sample of a study of cytomegalovirus exposure and HLA in healthy donors. Sequencing used immunoSEQ multiplex PCR; TCRdb keeps in-frame clones, though not all of them. The table includes 240,000 or so clones, 82% detected once. The sequenced sample was PBMCs. The receptor set was obtained from a woman between 35 and 50 years old in good health and CMV-seropositive. Both conserved end residues are part of each CDR3. A D gene is named only where the DNA matches it firmly. Only part of the rows carry a size: once, few, many, or a class if the clone is expanded.

J,V,D,size,DNA,CDR3
TRBJ1-6,TRBV4-1,.,.,TGCGCCAGCAGCCAAGTCCGAGAGACTTATAATTCACCCCTCCACTTT,CASSQVRETYNSPLHF
TRBJ2-7,TRBV5-1,TRBD1,.,TGCGCCAGCAGCTTGGGTGGGGACAGGGGGTCTTCCTACGAGCAGTACTTC,CASSLGGDRGSSYEQYF
TRBJ1-1,TRBV6-5,.,.,TGTGCCAGCAGCCGCAAGACACCCGTGAACACTGAAGCTTTCTTT,CASSRKTPVNTEAFF
TRBJ2-5,TRBV7-7,TRBD2,.,TGTGCTAGCAGCCAGACTAGCGGGGCCCAAGAGACCCAGTACTTC,CASSQTSGAQETQYF
TRBJ1-4,TRBV7-2,TRBD1,.,TGTGCCAGCAGCTTAGAGGGACAGACTAGAAAACTGTTTTTT,CASSLEGQTRKLFF
TRBJ2-5,TRBV5-8,.,few,TGTGCCAGCCGGGGGATAGGGGGCCCCGAGACCCAGTACTTC,CASRGIGGPETQYF
TRBJ2-7,TRBV23-1,TRBD2,.,TGCGCCAGCAGTCCAAACCCTAGCGGGCTAACTCCTCCCGAAAATGTGTACGAGCAGTACTTC,CASSPNPSGLTPPENVYEQYF
TRBJ1-1,TRBV11-3,.,.,TGTGCCAGCAGCTCTCAGGGAGGGAGAAACACTGAAGCTTTCTTT,CASSSQGGRNTEAFF
TRBJ2-3,TRBV10-3,TRBD2,.,TGTGCCATTGCGGGGGACCAGACAGATACGCAGTATTTT,CAIAGDQTDTQYF
TRBJ2-2,TRBV11-2,TRBD1,.,TGTGCCAGCAGCCCACCGGACAGGGACACCGGGGAGCTGTTTTTT,CASSPPDRDTGELFF